The rows below give T cell receptor beta chains drawn from one sample of a study of blood T cell repertoires in COVID-19. The assay was immunoSEQ multiplex PCR, and TCRdb's table has in-frame clones only and misses some. The profile covers around 120,000 clones, with roughly 83% appearing a single time and 3% to 4.5% taken by the ten largest. Sample: peripheral blood. The receptor set was obtained from a woman of 80 years or more with acute or convalescent COVID-19. The conserved cysteine and the conserved F or W are not part of the CDR3 here.

V: TRBV28
J: TRBJ1-2
CDR3: ASKWRGRTGYT

V: TRBV10-3
J: TRBJ1-2
CDR3: AISDNGYGYT

V: TRBV6-5
J: TRBJ1-2
CDR3: ASSYQQGLLIEGYT

V: TRBV18
J: TRBJ2-3
CDR3: ASSRDRRDTQY

V: TRBV4-3
J: TRBJ1-1
CDR3: ASSQDTPGQGLEAF

V: TRBV6-2/TRBV6-3
J: TRBJ1-1
CDR3: ASSQTGGTEAF

V: TRBV5-1
J: TRBJ2-5
CDR3: ASSLSPGQQETQY

V: TRBV30
J: TRBJ2-3
CDR3: AWRGRGTDTQY

V: TRBV18
J: TRBJ2-7
CDR3: ASSPPTAVEQY

V: TRBV7-2
J: TRBJ2-7
CDR3: ASSFRGYEQY